The 6 T cell receptor beta chains presented below share a single source sample, sequenced in a study of cytomegalovirus exposure and HLA in healthy donors. The primer mix had 60 Vbeta and 13 Jbeta primers. Only in-frame clones appear in the TCRdb table, and some are missing; sequencing was by immunoSEQ multiplex PCR. Of approximately 280,000 clones listed, 80% to 90% are singletons. Material for sequencing was PBMCs. The receptors here all came from a middle-aged man in good health and CMV-seropositive.

This clone came up a few times. J is TRBJ1-1 and V is TRBV19, with 10 bases fitting TRBD1. Germline CDR1 is LNHDA and CDR2 is SQIVND (reference sequence). After removal of 1 base from V and 7 bases from J, the junction contained 3 bases not matched to a gene. This CDR3 region has 14 residues. Written as DNA, the CDR3 is TGTGCCAGTAGTATAGGCCGGGACAGGGGTGAAGCTTTCTTT. Translation: CASSIGRDRGEAFF.

This clone was recorded a few times. The rearrangement uses TRBV18 and TRBJ2-1; maybe TRBD2 (6 bases). Germline CDR1 is KGHSH and CDR2 is LQKENI. The V and J ends lost 3 bases and 0 bases respectively, with 9 bases between them. The CDR3 runs 15 residues. For the CDR3, the DNA is TGTGCCAGCTCACCGACTAGTCTCTCCTACAATGAGCAGTTCTTC. Protein product: CASSPTSLSYNEQFF.

The chain uses TRBV7-2 and TRBJ1-2, with a possible D match to TRBD1 (6 bases). The V gene's germline CDR1 is SGHTA and CDR2 FQGNSA. V lost 6 bases and J lost 4, with 18 bases in between. The CDR3 runs 15 residues. The CDR3 region has the DNA TGTGCCAGCAGAAACGCGGCGGGGGCCCGCTATGGCTACACCTTC. Residues: CASRNAAGARYGYTF.

The table lists this clone with a count of one. This chain links TRBV7-3 with TRBJ2-1; 14 nucleotides match TRBD2. This CDR3 has 15 amino acids. Germline-derived CDR1 and CDR2 are SGHTA and FQGTGA. Trimming at V came to 5 bases and at J to 7 bases, leaving 4 bases not matched to a gene. The CDR3 DNA reads TGTGCCAGCAGCCTGGGACTAGCGGGAGTAAATGAGCAGTTCTTC. The encoded protein is CASSLGLAGVNEQFF.

The V call is TRBV18, the J call TRBJ1-1, with TRBD1 as a possible D gene (6 bases). The CDR3 length is 15 residues. Per the germline V gene, CDR1 is KGHSH and CDR2 is LQKENI. Trimming removed 4 bases at V and 2 bases at J, with 14 bases between. The CDR3 loop reads CASSLNTGKNTEAFF. CDR3 nucleotide sequence: TGTGCCAGCTCACTTAACACAGGGAAAAACACTGAAGCTTTCTTT.

This chain connects TRBV27 to TRBJ2-1; perhaps TRBD1 as D (5 bases). The CDR3 loop spans 14 amino acids. Trimming took 5 bases from V and 3 from J, leaving 11 bases between them. CDR1 MNHEY and CDR2 SMNVEV come from the germline V gene (reference sequence). CDR3 sequence (DNA): TGTGCCAGCAGTCCGATCGACAGCTACAATGAGCAGTTCTTC. It translates to CASSPIDSYNEQFF.